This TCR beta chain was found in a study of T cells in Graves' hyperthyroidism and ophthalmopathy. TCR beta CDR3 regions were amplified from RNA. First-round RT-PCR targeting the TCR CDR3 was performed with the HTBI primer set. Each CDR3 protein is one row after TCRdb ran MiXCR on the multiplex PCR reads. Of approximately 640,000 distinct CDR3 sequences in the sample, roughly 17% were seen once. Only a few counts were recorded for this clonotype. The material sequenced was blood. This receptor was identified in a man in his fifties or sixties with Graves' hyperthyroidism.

The CDR3 nucleotides read TGTGCCAGCAGTTTATACAGGGGGCGCAGGGAGACCCAGTACTTC. It is translated as CASSLYRGRRETQYF. The genes are TRBV28 and TRBJ2-5; 9 bases align to TRBD1. Germline CDR1 MDHEN, CDR2 SYDVKM. The CDR3 runs to 15 residues. Trimming cost V 1 base and J 5 bases; bases outside gene matches: 5.